What follows is one TCR beta chain and its context. The data derive from a study of radiotherapy plus CTLA-4 blockade in lung cancer. Produced via immunoSEQ multiplex PCR; TCRdb's table is partial and in-frame only. The sample has 75,000 to 95,000 clones; roughly 78% are singletons. The length of the CDR3 is 12 residues. The V gene lost 3 bases and the J gene lost 8 bases, with 10 bases spanning the gap. Per the germline V gene, CDR1 is SGHTA and CDR2 is FQGNSA. The sample here was peripheral blood, taken from a patient treated with radiotherapy plus ipilimumab. The source of this sequence is a human donor with non-small cell lung cancer that progressed on radiotherapy plus ipilimumab. The chain couples TRBV7-2 to TRBJ1-2; D possibly corresponds to TRBD1 (5 bases). CDR3 protein: CASSLDWGGYTF. The CDR3 bases are TGTGCCAGCAGCTTGGACTGGGGCGGCTACACCTTC.